The rows below give T cell receptor beta chains drawn from one sample of a study of blood T cell repertoires in COVID-19. The table came from immunoSEQ multiplex PCR; TCRdb's copy has only in-frame clones and leaves some out. The repertoire holds fewer than 250,000 clones, with approximately 91% as singletons. The specimen sequenced was peripheral blood. Receptors were obtained from a man aged 40-50 years with acute or convalescent COVID-19. The CDR3 runs from the conserved cysteine through the conserved F or W. The D gene is left open where the match is weak. Size is stated for part of the rows, as once, few or many counts, or as a class when the clone is expanded.

.	TRBJ1-2	TRBD1	TRBV7-9	TGTGCCAGCAGCCCAACGGGACAGGGCCTCTCGAGTTTATGGGGCTACACCTTC	CASSPTGQGLSSLWGYTF
.	TRBJ1-1	.	TRBV5-1	TGCGCCAGCAGCTTGGACGCCAGTATCGTGAACACTGAAGCTTTCTTT	CASSLDASIVNTEAFF
once	TRBJ2-1	.	TRBV3-1/TRBV3-2	TGTGCCAGCAGCCCGGGGACTTTTACAAGCTCCTACAATGAGCAGTTCTTC	CASSPGTFTSSYNEQFF
.	TRBJ2-2	.	TRBV14	TGTGCCAGCAGCCAAGATTTTGGAGACACCGGGGAGCTGTTTTTT	CASSQDFGDTGELFF
.	TRBJ1-2	.	TRBV2	TGTGCCAGCACTTGGTCCGGGACACTACACCTCTATGGCTACACCTTC	CASTWSGTLHLYGYTF
.	TRBJ1-1	.	TRBV5-5	TGTGCCAGCAGCTTGGGGGGCGAAGACACTGAAGCTTTCTTT	CASSLGGEDTEAFF
.	TRBJ2-5	.	TRBV28	TGTGCCAGCAGTTTATTACGGGACTCCCACCAAGAGACCCAGTACTTC	CASSLLRDSHQETQYF
.	TRBJ1-2	.	TRBV9	TGTGCCAGCAGTTATTTACCCGGGGGGCCCTATGGCTACACCTTC	CASSYLPGGPYGYTF
.	TRBJ2-7	TRBD1	TRBV11-2	TGTGCCAGCAGATTCTGGGGGACAGGGCTCGACGAGCAGTACTTC	CASRFWGTGLDEQYF
.	TRBJ2-6	.	TRBV5-1	TGCGCCAGCAGCCCACAGGTTTCCAGACCTGGGGCCAACGTCCTGACTTTC	CASSPQVSRPGANVLTF
.	TRBJ2-7	.	TRBV27	TGTGCCAGCAGCTGGGAGGACGGCTACGAGCAGTACTTC	CASSWEDGYEQYF
.	TRBJ2-3	TRBD2	TRBV7-6	TGTGCCAGCAGCTCTGCTAGCGGGGGTCCCAGAGATACGCAGTATTTT	CASSSASGGPRDTQYF
.	TRBJ1-2	.	TRBV19	TGTGCCAGTAGTATCTACGGGAACTATGGCTACACCTTC	CASSIYGNYGYTF
.	TRBJ2-3	.	TRBV9	TGTGCCAGCAGCGTAGCGGTTGGCACAGATACGCAGTATTTT	CASSVAVGTDTQYF
.	TRBJ2-7	.	TRBV6-1	TGTGCCAGCAGTGAAGACAGGGGAGGCGAGCAGTACTTC	CASSEDRGGEQYF